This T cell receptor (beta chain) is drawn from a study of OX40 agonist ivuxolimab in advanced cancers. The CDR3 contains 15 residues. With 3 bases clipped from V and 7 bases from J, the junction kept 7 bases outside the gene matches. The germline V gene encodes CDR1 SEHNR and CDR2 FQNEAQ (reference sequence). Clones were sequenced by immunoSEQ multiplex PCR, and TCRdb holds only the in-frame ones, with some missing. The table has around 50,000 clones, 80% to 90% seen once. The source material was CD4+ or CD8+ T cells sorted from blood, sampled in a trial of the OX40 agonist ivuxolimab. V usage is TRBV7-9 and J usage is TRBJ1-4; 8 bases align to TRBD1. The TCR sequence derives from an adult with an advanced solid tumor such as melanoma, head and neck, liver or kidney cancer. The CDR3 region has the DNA TGTGCCAGCAGCTTGCTACGGACAGGGTCTGAAAAACTGTTTTTT. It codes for CASSLLRTGSEKLFF.